The 16 T cell receptor beta chains below all came from one sample that was sequenced in a study of T cell responses to AZD1222 COVID-19 vaccine. Assay used: immunoSEQ multiplex PCR; TCRdb lists only in-frame clones, some missing. The sample holds 150,000 or so clones; approximately 90% are singletons and the top ten take around 5.2%. The specimen comprised peripheral blood, sampled on day 0 of AZD1222 vaccination. The source is an adult in good health.

The chain employs TRBV7-2 and TRBJ2-2; 8 nucleotides line up with TRBD1. Germline values: CDR1 SGHTA, CDR2 FQGNSA. The CDR3 is 16 residues long. J gave up 3 bases and V 7 bases, and 10 bases lay outside the gene matches. The CDR3 DNA reads as TGTGCCAGCAAGAGAAGTGGACAGGGAGACACCGGGGAGCTGTTTTTT. Its protein is CASKRSGQGDTGELFF.

The chain employs TRBV12-3 or TRBV12-4 and TRBJ1-1, with a weak D call TRBD1 (5 bases). The CDR3 is 13 residues long. V was trimmed by 6 bases and J by 11 bases, leaving 19 bases between them. The CDR3 DNA is TGTGCCAGCAGCCCTAGGGACGCCGGCGGGGCTTTCTTT. Its translation is CASSPRDAGGAFF.

The chain links TRBV28 to TRBJ2-7; D unclear. V lost 8 bases and J lost 0, with 17 bases in between. This CDR3 has 15 amino acids. Germline CDR1 MDHEN, CDR2 SYDVKM. As DNA, the CDR3 is TGTGCCAGCGGAGACCCCAGTCCGCTCTCCTACGAGCAGTACTTC. Protein: CASGDPSPLSYEQYF. The full variable domain, its missing parts supplied by reference TRBV28 and TRBJ2-7, is DVKVTQSSRYLVKRTGEKVFLECVQDMDHENMFWYRQDPGLGLRLIYFSYDVKMKEKGDIPEGYSVSREKKERFSLILESASTNQTSMYLCASGDPSPLSYEQYFGPGTRLTVT.

This rearrangement joins TRBV19 to TRBJ1-1, with 9 bases matching TRBD1. The CDR3 sequence is 13 residues long. In germline, CDR1 is LNHDA, CDR2 SQIVND (reference sequence). V lost 3 bases and J lost 11; bases outside the gene matches: 7. Here the CDR3 DNA reads TGTGCCAGTAGTATGGGACAGGGCCGTTTCGCTTTCTTT. Translating it yields CASSMGQGRFAFF.

V is TRBV27 and J is TRBJ1-6, with 7 bases identical to TRBD1. The V gene's germline CDR1 is MNHEY and CDR2 SMNVEV (reference sequence). This CDR3 spans 14 amino acids. J gave up 7 bases and V 8 bases, and 8 bases lay outside the gene matches. The CDR3 loop is CASASGTANSPLHF. The CDR3 DNA reads TGTGCCAGCGCCTCCGGGACAGCCAATTCACCCCTCCACTTT.

The chain combines TRBV5-6 with TRBJ2-7, with D possibly being TRBD2 (6 bases). CDR3 length: 15 residues. Germline lookup yields CDR1 SGHDT and CDR2 YYEEEE. Trimming pared 5 bases from V and 5 bases from J, leaving 20 bases between. The CDR3 sequence: CASSYQRGFPDEQYF. CDR3 in DNA: TGTGCCAGCAGTTACCAACGGGGGTTCCCAGACGAGCAGTACTTC.

The V call is TRBV7-8, the J call TRBJ2-5, with D hard to call. Germline V gene sequence: CDR1 SGHVS, CDR2 FQNEAQ. The length of the CDR3 is 12 residues. V lost 5 bases, J lost 7 bases, and 11 bases lay in between. The CDR3 DNA reads as TGTGCCAGCAGCCAAACCTTGGGGACCCAGTACTTC. Translated: CASSQTLGTQYF.

V and J are TRBV3-1 (or the pseudogene TRBV3-2) and TRBJ2-1; the match to TRBD2 covers 11 bases. CDR3 length equals 21 residues. The ends lost 0 bases at V and 2 bases at J; junction bases unmatched: 15. Germline-derived CDR1 and CDR2 are LGHDT and YNNKEL (reference sequence). The CDR3 nucleotides are TGTGCCAGCAGCCAAGATTTCTGCCAGGGGACTAGCGGAGCCCCCTACAATGAGCAGTTCTTC. Translating it yields CASSQDFCQGTSGAPYNEQFF.

The chain recombines TRBV5-4 with TRBJ2-2; D call uncertain. The germline V gene has CDR1 SGHNT and CDR2 YYREEE (reference sequence). The CDR3 runs 18 residues. V lost 0 bases, J lost 1 base, and 16 bases lay in between. The CDR3 sequence: CASSLATQAMKNTGELFF. CDR3 sequence (DNA): TGTGCCAGCAGCTTGGCCACTCAGGCGATGAAGAACACCGGGGAGCTGTTTTTT.

The chain combines TRBV4-2 with TRBJ2-1, with 11 bases identical to TRBD2. With V trimmed by 0 bases and J by 5 bases, 6 bases remained unmatched. Germline V gene lookup returns CDR1 LGHNA and CDR2 YNFKEQ. The CDR3 spans 17 residues. The CDR3: CASSQEGGLAADNEQFF. The CDR3 DNA is TGTGCCAGCAGCCAAGAGGGGGGACTAGCGGCTGACAATGAGCAGTTCTTC.

V usage is TRBV28 and J usage is TRBJ2-2, with 8 bases matching TRBD1. Germline CDR1 and CDR2: MDHEN and SYDVKM. The CDR3 covers 13 residues. Trimming at V came to 6 bases and at J to 9 bases, leaving 6 bases not matched to a gene. CDR3 protein: CASSDRGVRELFF. In DNA form, the CDR3 reads TGTGCCAGCAGCGACAGGGGAGTGAGGGAGCTGTTTTTT. Filled out from reference TRBV28 and TRBJ2-2, the complete variable domain reads DVKVTQSSRYLVKRTGEKVFLECVQDMDHENMFWYRQDPGLGLRLIYFSYDVKMKEKGDIPEGYSVSREKKERFSLILESASTNQTSMYLCASSDRGVRELFFGEGSRLTVL.

This clone was detected once. The chain is built from TRBV6-5 and TRBJ1-1; TRBD1 matches 7 bases. V was clipped by 2 bases and J by 5 bases; unmatched bases: 5. CDR1 is MNHEY, CDR2 SVGAGI, per germline. The CDR3 loop spans 14 amino acids. The CDR3 region is CASSYDREMTEAFF. The CDR3, as DNA: TGTGCCAGCAGTTACGACAGGGAAATGACTGAAGCTTTCTTT.

V and J are TRBV12-5 and TRBJ2-3, with D possibly being TRBD1 (6 bases). The V and J ends lost 3 bases and 4 bases respectively, with 11 bases between them. The CDR3 covers 14 residues. The germline V gene has CDR1 LGHNT and CDR2 FRNRAP. The CDR3 sequence: CASGFRTVPDTQYF. DNA for the CDR3: TGTGCTAGTGGTTTTAGGACAGTGCCAGATACGCAGTATTTT.

The chain's CDR3 is CASSQEASGAVISYNEQFF. CDR3 in DNA: TGTGCCAGCAGCCAAGAGGCGAGCGGCGCGGTAATATCCTACAATGAGCAGTTCTTC. V gene TRBV4-2 combines with J gene TRBJ2-1, with a weak D call TRBD2 (5 bases). Germline CDR1 reads LGHNA; CDR2 reads YNFKEQ. This CDR3 comprises 19 residues. Between the trimmed V and J ends, which lost 0 bases and 1 base, there was a span of 19 bases.

V gene TRBV28 combines with J gene TRBJ2-7; 11 bases are shared with TRBD1. The V gene's germline CDR1 is MDHEN and CDR2 SYDVKM. Trimming removed 2 bases from V and 12 bases from J; junction bases left unmatched: 3. The CDR3 runs 12 residues. The CDR3 reads CASSLRTGGPYF. The CDR3 coding sequence is TGTGCCAGCAGTTTAAGGACAGGGGGCCCGTACTTC.

The chain recombines TRBV7-8 with TRBJ2-2; TRBD1 might be the D (6 bases). The CDR3 is made up of 16 amino acids. Germline CDR1 and CDR2: SGHVS and FQNEAQ. The V gene lost 1 base and the J gene lost 6 bases, with 15 bases spanning the gap. The CDR3 spells CASSLVGGQFAGELFF. The DNA of the CDR3 is TGTGCCAGCAGCTTAGTAGGAGGACAGTTCGCCGGGGAGCTGTTTTTT.